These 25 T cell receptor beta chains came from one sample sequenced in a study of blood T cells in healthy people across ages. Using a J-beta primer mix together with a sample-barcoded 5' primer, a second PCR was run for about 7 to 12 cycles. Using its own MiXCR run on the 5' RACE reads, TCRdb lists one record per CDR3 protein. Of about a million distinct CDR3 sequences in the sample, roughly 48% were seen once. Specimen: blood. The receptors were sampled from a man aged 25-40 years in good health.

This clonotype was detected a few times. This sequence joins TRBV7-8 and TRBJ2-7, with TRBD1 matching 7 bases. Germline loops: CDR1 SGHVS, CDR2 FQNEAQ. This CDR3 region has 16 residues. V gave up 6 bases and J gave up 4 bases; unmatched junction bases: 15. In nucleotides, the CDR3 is TGTGCCAGCAGTCATATGGCAACAGGGGAGTCTTACGAGCAGTACTTC. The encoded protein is CASSHMATGESYEQYF.

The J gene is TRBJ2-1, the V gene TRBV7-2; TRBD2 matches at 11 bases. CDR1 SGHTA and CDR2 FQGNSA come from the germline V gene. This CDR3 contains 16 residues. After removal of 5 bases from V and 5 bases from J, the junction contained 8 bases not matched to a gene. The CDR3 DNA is TGTGCCAGCAGCCGTCGACTAGCGGGAACCCACAATGAGCAGTTCTTC. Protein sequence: CASSRRLAGTHNEQFF.

CDR3: CASSYSPGSRGMNTEAFF. The CDR3 DNA follows: TGTGCCAGCAGTTACTCACCAGGGTCACGGGGAATGAACACTGAAGCTTTCTTT. V is TRBV6-5 and J is TRBJ1-1; D is perhaps TRBD1 (5 bases). Germline assignment: CDR1 MNHEY and CDR2 SVGAGI. This CDR3 has 18 amino acids. Trimming shortened V by 0 bases and J by 0 bases, and 17 bases separated the two germline ends.

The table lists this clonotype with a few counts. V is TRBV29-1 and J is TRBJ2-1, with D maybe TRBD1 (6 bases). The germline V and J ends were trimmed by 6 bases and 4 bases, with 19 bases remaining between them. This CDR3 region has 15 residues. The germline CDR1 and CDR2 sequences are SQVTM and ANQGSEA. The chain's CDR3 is CSVPHLTGVYNEQFF. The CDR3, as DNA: TGCAGCGTCCCGCATTTGACAGGAGTTTACAATGAGCAGTTCTTC.

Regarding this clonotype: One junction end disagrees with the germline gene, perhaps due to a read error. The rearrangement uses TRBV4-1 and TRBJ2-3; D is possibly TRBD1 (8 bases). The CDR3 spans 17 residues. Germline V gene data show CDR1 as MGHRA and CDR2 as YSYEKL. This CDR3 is CASSQDYRGEGTGTQYF. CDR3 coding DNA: TGCGCCAGCAGCCAGGACTACAGGGGGGAGGGCACAGGTACGCAGTATTTT.

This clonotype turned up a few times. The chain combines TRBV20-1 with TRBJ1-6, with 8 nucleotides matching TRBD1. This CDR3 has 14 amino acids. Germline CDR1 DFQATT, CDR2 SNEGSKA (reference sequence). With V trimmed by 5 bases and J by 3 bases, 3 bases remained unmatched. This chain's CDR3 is CSAGTGYYNSPLHF. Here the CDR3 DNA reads TGCAGTGCTGGGACAGGATACTATAATTCACCCCTCCACTTT.

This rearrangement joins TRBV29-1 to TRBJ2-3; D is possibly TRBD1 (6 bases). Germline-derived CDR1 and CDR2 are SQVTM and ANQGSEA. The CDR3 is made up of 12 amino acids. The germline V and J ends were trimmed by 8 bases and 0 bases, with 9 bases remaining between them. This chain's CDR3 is CSSTGSTDTQYF. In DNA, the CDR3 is TGCAGCAGCACAGGGAGCACAGATACGCAGTATTTT.

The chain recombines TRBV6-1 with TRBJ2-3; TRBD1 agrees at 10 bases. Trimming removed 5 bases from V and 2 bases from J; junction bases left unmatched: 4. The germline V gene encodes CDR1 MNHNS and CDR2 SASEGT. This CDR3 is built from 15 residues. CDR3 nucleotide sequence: TGTGCCAGCAGTACCGGGACAGGGGACACAGATACGCAGTATTTT. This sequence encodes CASSTGTGDTDTQYF.

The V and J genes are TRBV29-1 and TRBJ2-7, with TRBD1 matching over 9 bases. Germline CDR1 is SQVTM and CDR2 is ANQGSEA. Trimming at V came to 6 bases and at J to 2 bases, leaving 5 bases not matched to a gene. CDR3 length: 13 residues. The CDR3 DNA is TGCAGCGTCAACACAGGGGGCACCTACGAGCAGTACTTC. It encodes CSVNTGGTYEQYF.

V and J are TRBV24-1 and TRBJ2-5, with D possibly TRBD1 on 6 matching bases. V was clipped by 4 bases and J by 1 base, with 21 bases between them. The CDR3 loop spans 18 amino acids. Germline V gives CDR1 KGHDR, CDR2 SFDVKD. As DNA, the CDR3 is TGTGCCACCAGTGACCCACAGCCGCGACAGGACTTCCAAGAGACCCAGTACTTC. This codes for CATSDPQPRQDFQETQYF.

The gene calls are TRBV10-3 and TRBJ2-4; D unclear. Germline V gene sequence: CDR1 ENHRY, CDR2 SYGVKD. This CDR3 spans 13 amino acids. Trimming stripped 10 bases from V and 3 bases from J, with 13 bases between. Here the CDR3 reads CATTPGDKNIQYF. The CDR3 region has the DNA TGTGCCACAACGCCTGGTGACAAAAACATTCAGTACTTC.

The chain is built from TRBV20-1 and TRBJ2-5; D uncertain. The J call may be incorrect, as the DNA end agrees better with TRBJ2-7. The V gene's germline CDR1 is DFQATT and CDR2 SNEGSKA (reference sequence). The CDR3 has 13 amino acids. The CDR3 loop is CSAPGRYSYEQYF. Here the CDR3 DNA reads TGCAGTGCCCCTGGCAGGTATTCCTACGAGCAGTACTTC.

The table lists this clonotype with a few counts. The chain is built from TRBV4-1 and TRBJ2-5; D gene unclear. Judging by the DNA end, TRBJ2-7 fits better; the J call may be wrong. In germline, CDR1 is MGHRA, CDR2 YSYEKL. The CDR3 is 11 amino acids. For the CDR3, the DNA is TGCGCCAGCAGCCAAGGGCCCGAGCAGTACTTC. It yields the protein CASSQGPEQYF.

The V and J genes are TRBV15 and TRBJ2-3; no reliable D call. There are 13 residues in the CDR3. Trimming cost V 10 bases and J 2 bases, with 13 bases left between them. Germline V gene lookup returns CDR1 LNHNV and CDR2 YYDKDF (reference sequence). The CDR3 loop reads CASRGQFTDTQYF. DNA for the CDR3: TGTGCCAGCAGAGGCCAGTTCACAGATACGCAGTATTTT. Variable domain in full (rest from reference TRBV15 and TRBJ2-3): DAMVIQNPRYQVTQFGKPVTLSCSQTLNHNVMYWYQQKSSQAPKLLFHYYDKDFNNEADTPDNFQSRRPNTSFCFLDIRSPGLGDTAMYLCASRGQFTDTQYFGPGTRLTVL.

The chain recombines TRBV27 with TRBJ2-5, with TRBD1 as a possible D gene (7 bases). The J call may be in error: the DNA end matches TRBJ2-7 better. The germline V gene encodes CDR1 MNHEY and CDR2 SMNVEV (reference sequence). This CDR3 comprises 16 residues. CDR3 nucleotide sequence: TGTGCCAGCAGTTCGGCGGAGGGACAGACCTTATACGAGCAGTACTTC. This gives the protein CASSSAEGQTLYEQYF.

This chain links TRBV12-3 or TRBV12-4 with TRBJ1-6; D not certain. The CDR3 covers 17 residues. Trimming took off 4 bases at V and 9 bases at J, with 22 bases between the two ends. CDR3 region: CASSSPLEALLSSPLHF. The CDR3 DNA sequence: TGTGCCAGCAGTTCCCCGCTAGAAGCGTTATTATCTTCACCCCTCCACTTT.

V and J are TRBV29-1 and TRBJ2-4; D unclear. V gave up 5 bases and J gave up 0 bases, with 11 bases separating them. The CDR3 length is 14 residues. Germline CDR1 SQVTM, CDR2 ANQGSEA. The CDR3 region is CSVQMVLAKNIQYF. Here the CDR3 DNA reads TGCAGCGTTCAGATGGTCCTAGCCAAAAACATTCAGTACTTC.

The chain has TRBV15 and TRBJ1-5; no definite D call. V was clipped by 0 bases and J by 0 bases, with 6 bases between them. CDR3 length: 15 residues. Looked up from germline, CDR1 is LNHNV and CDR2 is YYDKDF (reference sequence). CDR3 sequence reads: CATSRDLDSNQPQHF. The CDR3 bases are TGTGCCACCAGCAGAGATTTGGATAGCAATCAGCCCCAGCATTTT.

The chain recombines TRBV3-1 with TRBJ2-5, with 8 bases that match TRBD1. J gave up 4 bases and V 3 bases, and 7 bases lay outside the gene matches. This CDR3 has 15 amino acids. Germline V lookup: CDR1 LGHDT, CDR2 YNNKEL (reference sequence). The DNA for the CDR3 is TGTGCCAGCAGCCATAACAGGGGGGCAGGAGAGACCCAGTACTTC. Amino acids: CASSHNRGAGETQYF.

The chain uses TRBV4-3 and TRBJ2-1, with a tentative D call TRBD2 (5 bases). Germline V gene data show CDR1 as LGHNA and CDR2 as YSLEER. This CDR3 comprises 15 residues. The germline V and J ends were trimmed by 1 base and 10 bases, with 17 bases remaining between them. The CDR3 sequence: CASSQVGSRLYEQFF. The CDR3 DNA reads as TGCGCCAGCAGCCAAGTGGGGTCCCGACTATACGAGCAGTTCTTC.

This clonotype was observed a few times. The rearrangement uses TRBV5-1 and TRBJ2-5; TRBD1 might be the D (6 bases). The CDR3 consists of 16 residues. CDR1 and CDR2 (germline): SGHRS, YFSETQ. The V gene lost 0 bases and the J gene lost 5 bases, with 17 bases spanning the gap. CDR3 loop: CASSLAGAALGETQYF. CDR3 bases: TGCGCCAGCAGCTTGGCAGGGGCAGCTCTTGGGGAGACCCAGTACTTC.

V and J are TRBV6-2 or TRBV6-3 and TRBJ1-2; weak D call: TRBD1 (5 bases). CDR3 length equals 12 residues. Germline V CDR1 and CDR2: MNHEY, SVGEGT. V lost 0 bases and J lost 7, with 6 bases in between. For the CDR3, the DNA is TGTGCCAGCAGTTACTCAGGGGCTGGCTACACCTTC. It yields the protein CASSYSGAGYTF.

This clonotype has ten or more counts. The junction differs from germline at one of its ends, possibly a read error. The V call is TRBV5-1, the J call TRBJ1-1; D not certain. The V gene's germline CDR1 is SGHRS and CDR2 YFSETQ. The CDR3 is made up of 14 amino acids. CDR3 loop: CASSLGPGNTEAFF. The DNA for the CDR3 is TGTGCCAGCAGTTTAGGGCCGGGGAACACTGAAGCTTTCTTT.

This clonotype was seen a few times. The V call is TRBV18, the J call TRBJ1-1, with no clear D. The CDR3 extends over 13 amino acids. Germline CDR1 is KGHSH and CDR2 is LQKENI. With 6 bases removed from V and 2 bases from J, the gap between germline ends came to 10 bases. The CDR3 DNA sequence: TGTGCCAGCTCCCATGGACGAAACACTGAAGCTTTCTTT. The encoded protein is CASSHGRNTEAFF.

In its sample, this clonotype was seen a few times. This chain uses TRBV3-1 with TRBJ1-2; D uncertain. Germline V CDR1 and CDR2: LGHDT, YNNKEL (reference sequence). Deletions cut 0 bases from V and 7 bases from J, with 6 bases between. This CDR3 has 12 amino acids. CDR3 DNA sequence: TGTGCCAGCAGCCAAGAGCGGGTTGGCTACACCTTC. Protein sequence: CASSQERVGYTF.